This entry describes one T cell receptor (beta chain). The antigen remains undetermined. The CDR3 regions of TCR beta were amplified from RNA transcripts. The TCR CDR3 was amplified in a first-round RT-PCR using the HTBI primer set. One entry per CDR3 protein results from TCRdb running MiXCR on the multiplex PCR reads. This sample has 350,000 to 450,000 distinct CDR3 sequences, with around 13% found just once. The sample is drawn from a study of T cells in Graves' hyperthyroidism and ophthalmopathy. Overall study findings and caveats: Within blood appeared most thyroid clonotypes that had expanded above 0.001. Before onset, ophthalmopathy was predicted by the model a median around 6 months earlier.

The germline V and J ends were trimmed by 6 bases and 0 bases, with 12 bases remaining between them. The CDR3 extends over 15 amino acids. Graves' hyperthyroidism was deemed stable absent ophthalmopathy progression within 18 months. The PBMCs studied were ones that came from roughly 9.4 ml fresh peripheral blood. The clonotype comes from a woman in her fifties or sixties with Graves' hyperthyroidism. The specimen sequenced was blood. The chain has TRBV12-3 or TRBV12-4 and TRBJ2-1; no definite D call. The CDR3 DNA sequence: TGTGCCAGCAGCTCAAGACACGGCTCCTACAATGAGCAGTTCTTC. It encodes CASSSRHGSYNEQFF.